The 14 T cell receptor beta chains in this list originate from one sample, sequenced in a study of human T cells and chemical hapten exposure. TCRdb re-analysed the RACE reads in MiXCR, keeping a single row per CDR3 protein. The sample has some 180,000 distinct CDR3 sequences, more than 20% seen once. Specified time point: patch test 3, about 24 weeks after DPC sensitization. Treatment reported: therapeutic diphenylcyclopropenone sensitization with weekly scalp DPC. The sample in question was whole blood, obtained in connection with sensitization to the hapten diphenylcyclopropenone (DPC). The receptors stem from a woman in her forties with alopecia areata. Some clones in this sample may be carry-over from other donors' samples.

This clonotype was observed a few times. The CDR3 DNA reads TGTGCCAGCAGCGTACAGGGGGAGCTTACGGGCGTCCTGACTTTC. Amino acids: CASSVQGELTGVLTF. V and J are TRBV7-9 and TRBJ2-6; TRBD1 agrees at 8 bases. The V segment lost 5 bases and the J segment 12 bases; nucleotides outside the gene matches: 12. Germline V gives CDR1 SEHNR, CDR2 FQNEAQ (reference sequence). The CDR3 sequence is 15 residues long.

The genes are TRBV5-1 and TRBJ2-1; maybe TRBD2 (5 bases). The germline V and J ends were trimmed by 3 bases and 7 bases, with 8 bases remaining between them. Germline lookup yields CDR1 SGHRS and CDR2 YFSETQ. The CDR3 sequence is 12 residues long. The CDR3 protein is CASSWTGNEQFF. The CDR3 DNA reads TGCGCCAGCAGCTGGACGGGGAATGAGCAGTTCTTC.

This clonotype has more than one count but fewer than ten. The chain joins TRBV5-5 to TRBJ2-3; 8 bases are shared with TRBD1. The germline V gene has CDR1 SGHKS and CDR2 YYEKEE (reference sequence). The CDR3 has 14 amino acids. V lost 2 bases to trimming and J lost 6 bases; unmatched junction nucleotides: 5. The CDR3 is CASSFRTGRDTQYF. CDR3 in DNA: TGTGCCAGCAGCTTCCGGACAGGGCGGGATACGCAGTATTTT. The complete variable domain, with remaining parts taken from reference TRBV5-5 and TRBJ2-3, reads DAGVTQSPTHLIKTRGQQVTLRCSPISGHKSVSWYQQVLGQGPQFIFQYYEKEERGRGNFPDRFSARQFPNYSSELNVNALLLGDSALYLCASSFRTGRDTQYFGPGTRLTVL.

The rearrangement links TRBV10-3 to TRBJ2-6; D gene ambiguous. CDR3 length: 14 amino acids. The germline V gene has CDR1 ENHRY and CDR2 SYGVKD. Trimming left V 4 bases short and J 0 bases short, with 4 bases between. The CDR3 reads CAISVGSGANVLTF. DNA of the CDR3: TGTGCCATCAGTGTGGGCTCTGGGGCCAACGTCCTGACTTTC.

This chain links TRBV4-3 with TRBJ1-2; D gene uncertain. The CDR3 is 16 amino acids. Germline CDR1 reads LGHNA; CDR2 reads YSLEER. V was trimmed by 0 bases and J by 4 bases, leaving 15 bases between them. The CDR3 loop reads CASSQEVRGGGYGYTF. CDR3 coding DNA: TGCGCCAGCAGCCAAGAAGTACGGGGTGGTGGCTATGGCTACACCTTC.

This chain links TRBV20-1 with TRBJ2-2, with D unclear. V shed 3 bases and J shed 1 base, with 12 bases lying between them. Germline values: CDR1 DFQATT, CDR2 SNEGSKA (reference sequence). The CDR3 runs to 15 residues. CDR3 sequence reads: CSASPQQKNTGELFF. The CDR3, as DNA: TGCAGTGCTAGCCCTCAGCAGAAGAACACCGGGGAGCTGTTTTTT.

Only a few counts were recorded for this clonotype. This chain joins TRBV6-5 and TRBJ2-7, with D unresolved. The CDR3 consists of 13 residues. The germline CDR1 and CDR2 sequences are MNHEY and SVGAGI. Trimming stripped 0 bases from V and 3 bases from J, with 6 bases between. CDR3 sequence: CASSYSVGYEQYF. CDR3 bases: TGTGCCAGCAGTTACTCGGTCGGCTACGAGCAGTACTTC.

This chain connects TRBV6-5 to TRBJ1-5; D unresolved. The V gene's germline CDR1 is MNHEY and CDR2 SVGAGI. The CDR3 contains 15 residues. Trimming cost V 6 bases and J 0 bases, with 12 bases left between them. For the CDR3, the DNA is TGTGCCAGCAGGTCGAGAGGGAATAGCAATCAGCCCCAGCATTTT. It specifies CASRSRGNSNQPQHF.

The J gene is TRBJ2-1, the V gene TRBV2; D might be TRBD2 (5 bases). Trimming shortened V by 6 bases and J by 10 bases, and 16 bases separated the two germline ends. Germline CDR1 SNHLY, CDR2 FYNNEI. This CDR3 has 13 residues. CDR3 sequence (DNA): TGTGCCAGCAGCGTGGTGCCTAGCTGGGAGCAGTTCTTC. Amino acids: CASSVVPSWEQFF.

This clonotype was detected ten times or more. The chain uses TRBV5-1 and TRBJ2-1; D might be TRBD2 (5 bases). The CDR3 runs 15 residues. Between the trimmed V and J ends, which lost 0 bases and 9 bases, there was a span of 16 bases. CDR1 is SGHRS and CDR2 is YFSETQ in the germline V gene. The CDR3 DNA sequence: TGCGCCAGCAGCTTGGCCGAGGGAGAGGTTCGTGAGCAGTTCTTC. Protein sequence: CASSLAEGEVREQFF.

J is TRBJ2-7 and V is TRBV4-1; perhaps TRBD1 as D (6 bases). Germline assignment: CDR1 MGHRA and CDR2 YSYEKL. The CDR3 sequence is 14 residues long. The V and J ends lost 1 base and 3 bases respectively, with 10 bases between them. CDR3 loop: CASSQGTEIYEQYF. CDR3 coding DNA: TGCGCCAGCAGCCAAGGGACAGAGATCTACGAGCAGTACTTC.

The rearrangement uses TRBV9 and TRBJ2-5; 11 nucleotides agree with TRBD2. The V gene end was trimmed by 4 bases and the J gene end by 4 bases; junction bases not matched to a gene: 3. The CDR3 spans 14 residues. In germline, CDR1 is SGDLS, CDR2 YYNGEE. The CDR3 here is CASSLTSGGETQYF. The DNA for the CDR3 is TGTGCCAGCAGCCTTACTAGCGGGGGAGAGACCCAGTACTTC.

With regard to this clonotype: This could be a read error, since a much larger clone is one nucleotide away. The V and J genes are TRBV3-1 and TRBJ1-2; TRBD1 matches at 7 bases. Germline lookup yields CDR1 LGHDT and CDR2 YNNKEL (reference sequence). This CDR3 spans 14 amino acids. CDR3 coding DNA: TGTGCCAGCAGCCCCGGGGACAGTCCCTATGGCTACAACTTC. Its protein product is CASSPGDSPYGYNF.

Only a few counts were recorded for this clonotype. The rearrangement joins TRBV6-8 to TRBJ2-7; TRBD1 matches at 9 bases. V shed 6 bases and J 6 bases; nucleotides not matched to a gene: 6. Germline loops: CDR1 MNHGY, CDR2 SAAAGT. The CDR3 spans 13 residues. CDR3 bases: TGTGCCAGCAGCGGGGACAGGGTAAGCGAGCAGTACTTC. Protein: CASSGDRVSEQYF.